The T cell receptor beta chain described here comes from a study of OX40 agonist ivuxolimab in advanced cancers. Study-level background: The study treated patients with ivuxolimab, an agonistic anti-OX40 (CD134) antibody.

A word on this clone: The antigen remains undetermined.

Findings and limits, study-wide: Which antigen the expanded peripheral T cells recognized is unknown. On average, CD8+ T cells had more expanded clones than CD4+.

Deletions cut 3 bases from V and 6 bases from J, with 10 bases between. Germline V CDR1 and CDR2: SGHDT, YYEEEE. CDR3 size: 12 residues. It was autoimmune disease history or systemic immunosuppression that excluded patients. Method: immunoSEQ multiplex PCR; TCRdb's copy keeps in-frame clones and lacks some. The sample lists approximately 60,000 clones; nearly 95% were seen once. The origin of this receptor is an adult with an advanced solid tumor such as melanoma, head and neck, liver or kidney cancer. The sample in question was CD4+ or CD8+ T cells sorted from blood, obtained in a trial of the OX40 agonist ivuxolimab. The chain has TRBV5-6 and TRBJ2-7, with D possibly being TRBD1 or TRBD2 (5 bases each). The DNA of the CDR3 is TGTGCCAGCAGCTCCTGGGGGTTCGAGCAGTACTTC. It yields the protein CASSSWGFEQYF.